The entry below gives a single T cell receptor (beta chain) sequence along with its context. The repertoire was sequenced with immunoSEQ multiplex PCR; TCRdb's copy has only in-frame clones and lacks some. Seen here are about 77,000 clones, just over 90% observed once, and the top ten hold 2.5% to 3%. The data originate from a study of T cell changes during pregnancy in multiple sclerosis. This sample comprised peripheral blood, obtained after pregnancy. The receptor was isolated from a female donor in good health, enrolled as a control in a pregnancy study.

The CDR3 loop is CASSFSYNEQFF. The CDR3 DNA reads TGTGCCAGCAGCTTCAGCTACAATGAGCAGTTCTTC. The V gene is TRBV7-9, the J gene TRBJ2-1, with D unclear. The CDR3 loop spans 12 amino acids. Trimming took off 3 bases at V and 3 bases at J, with 3 bases between the two ends. Per the germline V gene, CDR1 is SEHNR and CDR2 is FQNEAQ (reference sequence).